This TCR beta chain emerged from a study of blood T cell repertoires in COVID-19. Across the study: Italy, Spain and the United States were the sources of the convalescent and acute COVID-19 samples.

Germline loops: CDR1 MGHDK, CDR2 SYGVNS. The CDR3 sequence is 13 residues long. Trimming took off 5 bases at V and 3 bases at J, with 10 bases between the two ends. Study processing details: Nucleated cell counts were estimated from reference gene primer amplification. Assay used: immunoSEQ multiplex PCR; TCRdb lists only in-frame clones, some missing. The V and J calls and clone size were taken over from that table, and D and trimming were inferred from the DNA. The sample consists of about 45,000 clones, nearly 80% of them appearing once. The clonotype originates from a man between 65 and 85 years old with acute or convalescent COVID-19. The chain combines TRBV25-1 with TRBJ1-2; unclear D gene. Sequenced sample: peripheral blood. The chain's CDR3 is CASSPAGDYGYTF. CDR3 DNA sequence: TGTGCCAGCAGTCCCGCAGGCGACTATGGCTACACCTTC.